What follows are 14 T cell receptor beta chains derived from one specimen sequenced in a study of regulatory T cells in long-lasting Graves disease. Sample time point: newly diagnosed GD, antithyroid drugs for less than 3 months. PBMCs were the source of the RNA used for TCR sequencing. CDR3-region Arm-PCR and iRepertoire HTBI primers produced the TCR beta libraries. MiXCR was run by TCRdb on the multiplex PCR reads, yielding one entry per CDR3 protein. The table includes approximately 470,000 distinct CDR3 sequences, around 16% detected once. The same sample was also used in a study of T cells in Graves' hyperthyroidism and ophthalmopathy.

The input for sequencing was peripheral blood mononuclear cells (PBMCs), taken at new diagnosis, from a patient treated with antithyroid drugs. The receptors derive from a man aged 40-49 years with Graves disease.

This clonotype has a handful of counts. V is TRBV30 and J is TRBJ2-2, with 7 nucleotides matching TRBD2. J was trimmed by 6 bases and V by 3 bases; bases with no gene match: 7. This CDR3 spans 14 amino acids. Germline assignment: CDR1 GTSNPN and CDR2 SVGIG (reference sequence). The CDR3 loop is CAWRVGGGSGELFF. In DNA form, the CDR3 reads TGTGCCTGGAGGGTTGGCGGGGGTTCCGGGGAGCTGTTTTTT.

This clonotype was observed many times. Here the CDR3 reads CASSQAGGSEQYF. The DNA of the CDR3 is TGTGCCAGCAGCCAAGCTGGGGGGAGCGAGCAGTACTTC. This chain links TRBV7-9 with TRBJ2-7, with D perhaps matching TRBD2 (6 bases). This CDR3 comprises 13 residues. Trimming pared 5 bases from V and 6 bases from J, leaving 14 bases between. Germline-derived CDR1 and CDR2 are SEHNR and FQNEAQ (reference sequence).

This clonotype was counted ten times or more. The rearrangement joins TRBV5-1 to TRBJ2-7; a weak D match, TRBD2 (5 bases). The germline V and J ends were trimmed by 7 bases and 5 bases, with 16 bases remaining between them. The CDR3 length is 13 residues. Germline CDR1 reads SGHRS; CDR2 reads YFSETQ. In DNA, the CDR3 is TGCGCCAGCGCCTTTGAGAGGGCGGACGAGCAGTACTTC. As protein: CASAFERADEQYF.

About this clonotype: A much larger clone differs by one base, so this may be a read error. This sequence joins TRBV2 and TRBJ2-7; 12 positions match TRBD2. CDR1 is SNHLY and CDR2 is FYNNEI in the germline V gene. This CDR3 spans 15 amino acids. Germline trimming cut 6 bases from V and 7 bases from J; bases unmatched to any gene: 10. In DNA form, the CDR3 reads TGTGCCAGCAGCTTACTAGCGGGAGGAGGAGATGAGCAGTACTTC. Translating gives CASSLLAGGGDEQYF.

Note on this clonotype: A much bigger clone sits one base away, suggesting this may be a read error. The V and J genes are TRBV6-5 and TRBJ1-1; 10 bases align to TRBD1. CDR1 and CDR2 (germline): MNHEY, SVGAGI. The CDR3 runs 16 residues. CDR3 sequence: CASTYYPTGGPTEAFF. The CDR3 DNA is TGTGCCAGCACTTACTATCCGACAGGGGGCCCGACTGAAGCTTTCTTT.

This clonotype was recorded at least ten times. The chain has TRBV12-3 or TRBV12-4 and TRBJ2-1, with TRBD2 identical over 10 bases. The CDR3 is made up of 15 amino acids. V lost 7 bases and J lost 6; bases outside the gene matches: 9. CDR3 sequence: CASNTRGLAANEQFF. CDR3 in DNA: TGTGCCAGCAACACGAGAGGACTAGCGGCCAATGAGCAGTTCTTC.

The rearrangement links TRBV28 to TRBJ1-6; 10 bases match TRBD1. V shed 11 bases and J 5 bases; nucleotides not matched to a gene: 3. From germline, CDR1 is MDHEN and CDR2 SYDVKM. The CDR3 covers 13 residues. The CDR3 DNA reads TGTGCCTCCGGGACAGGGGATAATTCACCCCTCCACTTT. Protein: CASGTGDNSPLHF. The variable domain in full, with the rest retrieved from reference TRBV28 and TRBJ1-6, is DVKVTQSSRYLVKRTGEKVFLECVQDMDHENMFWYRQDPGLGLRLIYFSYDVKMKEKGDIPEGYSVSREKKERFSLILESASTNQTSMYLCASGTGDNSPLHFGNGTRLTVT.

There are a few counts of this clonotype. The chain recombines TRBV7-9 with TRBJ2-2; tentatively, D is TRBD1 (6 bases). This CDR3 is 15 amino acids long. Germline CDR1 and CDR2: SEHNR and FQNEAQ (reference sequence). Deletions cut 5 bases from V and 2 bases from J, with 12 bases between. The CDR3 loop reads CASSRRDNNTGELFF. The CDR3, as DNA: TGTGCCAGCAGCCGCCGGGACAACAACACCGGGGAGCTGTTTTTT.

This clonotype has more than one count but fewer than ten. The chain links TRBV10-3 to TRBJ2-3, with D perhaps matching TRBD2 (6 bases). The length of the CDR3 is 12 residues. Germline V CDR1 and CDR2: ENHRY, SYGVKD. V lost 3 bases to trimming and J lost 12 bases, with 13 bases between them. This CDR3 reads CAISDREYYQYF. The CDR3 region has the DNA TGTGCCATCAGTGACCGGGAGTACTACCAGTATTTT.

V gene TRBV28 combines with J gene TRBJ2-3, with a weak D call TRBD1 (8 bases). Germline CDR1 MDHEN, CDR2 SYDVKM. The CDR3 is made up of 18 amino acids. V lost 5 bases and J 0 bases, leaving 21 bases between the germline ends. The CDR3 loop reads CASSTPSDRGGSTDTQYF. DNA for the CDR3: TGTGCCAGCAGTACCCCGAGCGACAGGGGAGGGAGCACAGATACGCAGTATTTT.

This clonotype has a count of ten or more. The chain is built from TRBV5-1 and TRBJ2-3, with D maybe TRBD2 (6 bases). The CDR3 has 13 amino acids. V lost 10 bases and J lost 1, with 13 bases in between. Germline CDR1 and CDR2: SGHRS and YFSETQ. CDR3 nucleotide sequence: TGCGCCTCCCGACTAGAGGGCACAGATACGCAGTATTTT. Its translation is CASRLEGTDTQYF.

V gene TRBV12-3 or TRBV12-4 combines with J gene TRBJ1-1; D uncertain. CDR3 length: 14 residues. Trimming left V 2 bases short and J 1 base short, with 8 bases between. CDR3 DNA: TGTGCCAGCAGTTTAACGGCCACGAACACTGAAGCTTTCTTT. This codes for CASSLTATNTEAFF.

The rearrangement uses TRBV10-1 and TRBJ2-5, with D possibly being TRBD2 (5 bases). The CDR3 spans 14 residues. Between the trimmed V and J ends, which lost 5 bases and 7 bases, there was a span of 17 bases. CDR1 is WNHNN, CDR2 SYGVQD, per germline (reference sequence). The CDR3 nucleotides read TGCGCCAGCAGTAAGGACCGGGGAATGGGGACCCAGTACTTC. Its translation: CASSKDRGMGTQYF.

The gene calls are TRBV19 and TRBJ2-7; D not resolved. Germline lookup yields CDR1 LNHDA and CDR2 SQIVND (reference sequence). The CDR3 has 14 amino acids. Trimming stripped 4 bases from V and 5 bases from J, with 15 bases between. CDR3 sequence: CASSTLGQVNEQYF. CDR3 nucleotide sequence: TGTGCCAGTAGTACCCTCGGGCAGGTCAACGAGCAGTACTTC.